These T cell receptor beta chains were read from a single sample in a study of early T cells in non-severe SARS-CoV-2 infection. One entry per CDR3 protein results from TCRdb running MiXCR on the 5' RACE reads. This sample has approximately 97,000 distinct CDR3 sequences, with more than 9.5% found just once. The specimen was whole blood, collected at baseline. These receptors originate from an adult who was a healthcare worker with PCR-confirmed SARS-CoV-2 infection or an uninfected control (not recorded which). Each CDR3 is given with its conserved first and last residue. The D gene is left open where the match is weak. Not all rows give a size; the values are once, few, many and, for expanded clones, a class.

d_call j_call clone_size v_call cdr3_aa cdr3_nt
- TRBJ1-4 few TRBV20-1 CSARGIGLEKLFF TGCAGTGCTAGGGGAATAGGCCTGGAAAAACTGTTTTTT
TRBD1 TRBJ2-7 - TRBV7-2 CASSLDRGIYEQYF TGTGCCAGCAGCTTAGACAGGGGGATCTACGAGCAGTACTTC
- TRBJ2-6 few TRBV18 CASSPPVNSGANVLTF TGTGCCAGCTCACCACCCGTGAACTCTGGGGCCAACGTCCTGACTTTC
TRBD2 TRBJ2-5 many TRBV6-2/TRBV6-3 CASSQVAGGKETQYF TGTGCCAGCAGTCAAGTAGCGGGAGGAAAAGAGACCCAGTACTTC
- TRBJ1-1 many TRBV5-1 CASSPSWNTEAFF TGCGCCAGCAGCCCCTCGTGGAACACTGAAGCTTTCTTT
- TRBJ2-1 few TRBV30 CAWSEGTGSGNEQFF TGTGCCTGGAGTGAAGGAACAGGGAGTGGGAATGAGCAGTTCTTC
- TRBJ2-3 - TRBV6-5 CASTGRLTGASTDTQYF TGTGCCAGCACCGGACGATTGACAGGCGCTAGCACAGATACGCAGTATTTT
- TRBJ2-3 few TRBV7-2 CASSLVWGGRDTQYF TGTGCCAGCAGCTTAGTGTGGGGGGGCAGGGATACGCAGTATTTT
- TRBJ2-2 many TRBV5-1 CASSLQVDTGELFF TGCGCCAGCAGCTTGCAGGTCGACACCGGGGAGCTGTTTTTT
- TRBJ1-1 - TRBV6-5 CASREPTRGSEAFF TGTGCCAGCAGGGAACCGACCCGGGGAAGTGAAGCTTTCTTT
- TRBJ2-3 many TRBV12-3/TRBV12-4 CASTAQEVPDTQYF TGTGCCAGCACCGCGCAAGAGGTGCCAGATACGCAGTATTTT
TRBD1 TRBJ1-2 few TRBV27 CASRGSTGDGYTF TGTGCCAGCAGGGGATCGACAGGGGATGGCTACACCTTC
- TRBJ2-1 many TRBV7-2 CASSLDSHNEQFF TGTGCCAGCAGCTTAGACTCCCACAATGAGCAGTTCTTC
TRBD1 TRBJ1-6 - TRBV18 CASGGDRASPLHF TGTGCCAGCGGCGGGGACAGGGCTTCACCCCTCCACTTT
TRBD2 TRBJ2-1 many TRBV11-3 CASSLGREVQFF TGTGCCAGCAGCTTGGGGCGGGAGGTGCAGTTCTTC
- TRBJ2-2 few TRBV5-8 CASSLVRDTNTGELFF TGTGCCAGCAGCTTGGTCCGGGACACCAACACCGGGGAGCTGTTTTTT
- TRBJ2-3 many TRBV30 CACGGKDDTQYF TGTGCCTGCGGAGGGAAGGACGATACGCAGTATTTT
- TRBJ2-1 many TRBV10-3 CAISEPVDNEQFF TGTGCCATCAGTGAGCCGGTAGACAATGAGCAGTTCTTC
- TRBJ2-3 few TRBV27 CATRNIPGTKGDTQYF TGTGCCACCAGAAACATCCCTGGGACGAAAGGGGATACGCAGTATTTT
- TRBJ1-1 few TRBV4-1 CASSQDATPEGGFF TGCGCCAGCAGCCAGGATGCTACACCAGAAGGGGGTTTCTTT
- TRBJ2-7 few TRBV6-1 CASSEDYGVREQYF TGTGCCAGCAGTGAAGACTACGGGGTCCGCGAGCAGTACTTC
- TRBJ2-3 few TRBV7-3 CASSLDTNTDTQYF TGTGCCAGCAGCTTAGACACCAACACAGATACGCAGTATTTT
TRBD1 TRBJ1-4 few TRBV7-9 CASSLSGQGSGSEKLFF TGTGCCAGCAGCTTATCCGGACAGGGTTCGGGATCGGAAAAACTGTTTTTT
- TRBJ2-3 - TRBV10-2 CASRQGHSTDTQYF TGCGCCAGCAGACAGGGACACAGCACAGATACGCAGTATTTT